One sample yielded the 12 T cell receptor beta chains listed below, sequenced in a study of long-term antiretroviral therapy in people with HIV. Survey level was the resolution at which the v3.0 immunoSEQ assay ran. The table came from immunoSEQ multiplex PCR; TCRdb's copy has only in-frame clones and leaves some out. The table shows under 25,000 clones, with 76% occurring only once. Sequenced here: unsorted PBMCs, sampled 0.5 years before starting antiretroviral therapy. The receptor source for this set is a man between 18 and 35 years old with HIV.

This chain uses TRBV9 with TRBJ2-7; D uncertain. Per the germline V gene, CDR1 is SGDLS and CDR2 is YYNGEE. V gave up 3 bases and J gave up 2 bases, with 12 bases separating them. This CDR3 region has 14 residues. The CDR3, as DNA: TGTGCCAGCAGCGGCGGTCTGCCCCCCTACGAGCAGTACTTC. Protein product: CASSGGLPPYEQYF.

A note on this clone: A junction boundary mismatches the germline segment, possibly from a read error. This CDR3 reads CASSQDRWEGRACSF. As DNA, the CDR3 is TGCGCCAGCAGCCAAGATAGGTGGGAAGGCAGGGCTTGTAGTTTT. This rearrangement joins TRBV4-1 to TRBJ1-1; D possibly corresponds to TRBD1 (5 bases). Germline-derived CDR1 and CDR2 are MGHRA and YSYEKL. The CDR3 length is 15 residues.

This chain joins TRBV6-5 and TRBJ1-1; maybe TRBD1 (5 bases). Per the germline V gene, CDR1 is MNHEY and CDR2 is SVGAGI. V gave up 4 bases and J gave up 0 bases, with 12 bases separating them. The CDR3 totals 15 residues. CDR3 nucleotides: TGTGCCAGCAGTTTTCCAGGGACCGTGAACACTGAAGCTTTCTTT. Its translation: CASSFPGTVNTEAFF.

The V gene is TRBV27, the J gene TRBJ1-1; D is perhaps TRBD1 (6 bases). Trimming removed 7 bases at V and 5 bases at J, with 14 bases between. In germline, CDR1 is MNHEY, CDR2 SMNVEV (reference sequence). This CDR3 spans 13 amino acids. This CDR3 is CASTSTGGTEAFF. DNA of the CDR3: TGTGCCAGCACCTCGACAGGTGGGACTGAAGCTTTCTTT.

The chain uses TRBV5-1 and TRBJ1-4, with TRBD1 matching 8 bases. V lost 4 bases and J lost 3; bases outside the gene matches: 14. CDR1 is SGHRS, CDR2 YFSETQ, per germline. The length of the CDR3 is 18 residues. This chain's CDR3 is CASSGGARGLLANEKLFF. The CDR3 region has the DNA TGCGCCAGCAGCGGGGGTGCCAGGGGGCTATTAGCTAATGAAAAACTGTTTTTT.

This chain's CDR3 is CASSLSPGSYEQYF. DNA for the CDR3: TGTGCCAGCAGCTTATCCCCTGGCTCCTACGAGCAGTACTTC. The chain uses TRBV11-3 and TRBJ2-7; D not certain. The CDR3 covers 14 residues. V was clipped by 2 bases and J by 0 bases, with 8 bases between them. Germline values: CDR1 SGHNT, CDR2 YENEEA. Filled out from reference TRBV11-3 and TRBJ2-7, the complete variable domain reads EAGVVQSPRYKIIEKKQPVAFWCNPISGHNTLYWYLQNLGQGPELLIRYENEEAVDDSQLPKDRFSAERLKGVDSTLKIQPAELGDSAVYLCASSLSPGSYEQYFGPGTRLTVT.

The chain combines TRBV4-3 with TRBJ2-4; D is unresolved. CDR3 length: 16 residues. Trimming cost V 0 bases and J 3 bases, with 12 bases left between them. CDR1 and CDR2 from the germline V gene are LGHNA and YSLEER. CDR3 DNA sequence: TGCGCCAGCAGCCAAGATCGGGCAGTTATCAAAAACATTCAGTACTTC. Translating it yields CASSQDRAVIKNIQYF.

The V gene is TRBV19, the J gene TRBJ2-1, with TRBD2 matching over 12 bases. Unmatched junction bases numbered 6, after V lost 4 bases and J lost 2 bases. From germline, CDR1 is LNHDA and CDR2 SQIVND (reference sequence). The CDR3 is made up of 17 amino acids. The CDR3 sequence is CASSNVPSGRAYNEQFF. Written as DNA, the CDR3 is TGTGCCAGTAGTAACGTTCCTAGCGGGAGGGCCTACAATGAGCAGTTCTTC.

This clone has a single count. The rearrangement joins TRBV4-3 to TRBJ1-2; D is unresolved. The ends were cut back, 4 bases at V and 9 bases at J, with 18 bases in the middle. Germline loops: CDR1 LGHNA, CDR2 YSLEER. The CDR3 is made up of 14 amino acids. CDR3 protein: CASSRDRDSARYTF. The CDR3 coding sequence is TGCGCCAGCAGCCGAGACCGAGATTCGGCTCGCTACACCTTC.

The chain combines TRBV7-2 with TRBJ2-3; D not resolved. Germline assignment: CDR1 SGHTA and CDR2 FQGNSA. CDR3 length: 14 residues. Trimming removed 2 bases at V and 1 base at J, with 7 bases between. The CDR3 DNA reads TGTGCCAGCAGCTTAATAGGGCGCACAGATACGCAGTATTTT. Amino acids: CASSLIGRTDTQYF.

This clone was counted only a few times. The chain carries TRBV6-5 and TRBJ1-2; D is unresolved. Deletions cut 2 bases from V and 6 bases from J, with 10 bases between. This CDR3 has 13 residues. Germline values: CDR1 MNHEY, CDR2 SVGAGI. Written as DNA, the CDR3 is TGTGCCAGCAGTTACACGGGCAGAGATGGCTACACCTTC. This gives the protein CASSYTGRDGYTF.

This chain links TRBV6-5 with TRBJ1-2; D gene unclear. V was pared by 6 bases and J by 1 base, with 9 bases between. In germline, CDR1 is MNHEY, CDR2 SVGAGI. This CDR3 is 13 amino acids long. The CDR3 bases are TGTGCCAGCAGCTGGGCCCTTAACTATGGCTACACCTTC. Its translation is CASSWALNYGYTF.